This T cell receptor (beta chain) derives from a study of glioma-infiltrating T cells (dated by TCRdb to 2015 to 2016). Some background on the complete study: Low-grade gliomas were WHO grade II oligodendrogliomas or astrocytomas, and glioblastomas were WHO grade IV tumors sampled at initial rather than recurrent diagnosis. Dexamethasone was administered to glioma patients for six or fewer days before surgery. Blood libraries targeted 4.5- to 10-fold sequencing coverage of about a million peripheral T cells. The study sequenced TCR alpha- and beta-chain repertoires from glioma tissue, from non-neoplastic brain tissue and from matched peripheral blood mononuclear cells. Each tissue-infiltrating repertoire was compared with the same patient's peripheral blood repertoire to measure divergence between tissue and blood T-cell populations. The paired cohort was made up of three low-grade glioma patients, eight primary glioblastoma patients and three non-glioma patients who contributed non-neoplastic brain tissue.

What the authors observed across the whole study: VJ-independent divergence between tissue and blood was below expectation in non-neoplastic patients but above expectation in all gliomas, especially low-grade gliomas. Group comparisons rested on small numbers: three non-neoplastic, three low-grade glioma and fewer than ten glioblastoma patients. Patients with low tissue-blood divergence were marked by a signature set of shared blood CDR3 motifs, and that set was depleted in highly divergent patients. Very few CDR3 sequences were found to be shared between tissue and blood, and this scarcity was attributed to high CDR3 diversity and limited sampling.

A remark on this clonotype: The clone's antigen remains unknown. Nothing much larger sits one base from this clone, and base qualities are not available.

Immediately after resection, surgical brain or tumor specimens were cryofrozen in liquid nitrogen, and peripheral blood cells were collected at the same time. Trimming takes 8 bases from V and 7 bases from J, and the germline ends sit 12 bases apart. In the germline V gene, CDR1 corresponds to SGHDN and CDR2 to FVKESK. The CDR3 sequence holds 12 residues, the cysteine and phenylalanine included. Of the read, only the CDR3 DNA is kept; its 36 bases are in frame from base 1. TCR alpha and beta CDR3 regions were amplified with the iRepertoire nested amplicon-rescue multiplex PCR (arm-PCR) platform from RNA. The input for one-step reverse transcription and amplification was roughly 100-450 ng of either tissue mRNA or PBMC total RNA. Following bead purification, Illumina adapters were added by a secondary multiplex PCR, and libraries between 200 and 400 bp were gel-purified. Libraries carried internal 6-nucleotide barcodes used for demultiplexing. Libraries were sequenced on an Illumina MiSeq with 2x220 or 2x250 nucleotide paired-end reads. The authors' analysis ran thus. Paired reads were merged using FLASH 1.2.11 and aligned with BWA-MEM to the GRCh37 human genome, and TRA and TRB reads were then extracted. An IMGT-derived reference of cassette sequences and CDR3 motifs, with pseudogenes included, was used for V and J assignment. Three-frame translation of reads was performed, and productive CDR3s were defined as those with a C...FGXG motif and no stop codons. A clonotype was defined as a unique combination of a V-J cassette pair and a CDR3 amino acid sequence. Reads were filtered by Hamming distance, thresholded by each sample's sequence error rate in mapped regions. The public reads were reprocessed in TCRdb via fastp at Q25 and MiXCR, keeping in-frame beta chains. Entries are consolidated by CDR3 protein sequence, retaining the most common genes and DNA. What appears here as the V and J calls and clone size reflects TCRdb's work, not the paper's. Recorded for this sample are more than 300,000 distinct CDR3 sequences; roughly two fifths of them occurred a single time. The ten largest clones add up to around 12% of the sample.

The origin of this receptor is a human donor with low-grade glioma or glioblastoma, undergoing nonglioma brain surgery, or in good health (not recorded which). Material: glioma tissue, nonneoplastic brain tissue, or PBMCs (not recorded which). Here the chain combines TRBV14 and TRBJ2-1; no D segment can be confidently identified. The CDR3 corresponds to CASSRRRNEQFF. The DNA sequence is as follows: TGTGCCAGCTCCCGACGGCGGAATGAGCAGTTCTTC.